Listed below are T cell receptor beta chains from one sample, sequenced in a study of blood T cell repertoires in COVID-19. TCRdb's copy holds only in-frame clones and misses some; the assay was immunoSEQ multiplex PCR. This table has 130,000 or so clones, around 84% appearing once. The sample was peripheral blood. These receptors all stem from an older woman with acute or convalescent COVID-19. Both conserved end residues are part of each CDR3. The D gene is left open where the match is weak. Size is stated for part of the rows, as once, few or many counts, or as a class when the clone is expanded.

18 | . | TRBJ2-2 | TRBV11-3 | TRBD1 | TGTGCCAGCACCAAAGCCGACAGGGGGGCTATGAACACCGGGGAGCTGTTTTTT | CASTKADRGAMNTGELFF
16 | . | TRBJ1-5 | TRBV7-6 | . | TGTGCCAGCAGCTTAGAAACCCCCCGGGGCAATCAGCCCCAGCATTTT | CASSLETPRGNQPQHF
19 | . | TRBJ2-1 | TRBV6-1 | TRBD2 | TGTGCCAGCAGTGTCCTCGCTTCGGGGGGGGACCCTATGGGGAATGAGCAGTTCTTC | CASSVLASGGDPMGNEQFF
15 | . | TRBJ2-2 | TRBV5-1 | . | TGCGCCAGCAGCTTGACAGGGCCGAACACCGGGGAGCTGTTTTTT | CASSLTGPNTGELFF
13 | . | TRBJ2-5 | TRBV6-5 | TRBD1 | TGTGCCAGCAGTTACAGGGGGCTGGAGACCCAGTACTTC | CASSYRGLETQYF
12 | medium-sized | TRBJ1-2 | TRBV5-4 | TRBD1 | TGTGCCAGCAGCCGGACAGGGGTTGGCTACACCTTC | CASSRTGVGYTF
15 | . | TRBJ1-4 | TRBV5-1 | . | TGCGCCAGCAGCTTGGACGGGGGGAGGGATGAAAAACTGTTTTTT | CASSLDGGRDEKLFF
13 | . | TRBJ2-7 | TRBV5-1 | . | TGCGCCAGCAGCGCTACAGAGTCCTACGAGCAGTACTTC | CASSATESYEQYF
13 | . | TRBJ1-4 | TRBV10-3 | . | TGTGCCATCAGTGCGGGGGGGAATGAAAAACTGTTTTTT | CAISAGGNEKLFF
15 | . | TRBJ2-2 | TRBV6-4 | TRBD1 | TGTGCCAGCAGTGCCCTATCAGGGGGCACCGGGGAGCTGTTTTTT | CASSALSGGTGELFF
12 | . | TRBJ2-3 | TRBV2 | . | TGTGCCAGCAAGGGGTTCACAGATACGCAGTATTTT | CASKGFTDTQYF
12 | . | TRBJ1-4 | TRBV2 | . | TGTGCCAGCAGTGAAAACGACTTAAAACTGTTTTTT | CASSENDLKLFF
18 | few | TRBJ1-6 | TRBV4-2 | . | TGTGCCAGCAGCCAAGGACGACAGGCAGGAGGAGTTGGTTCACCCCTCCACTTT | CASSQGRQAGGVGSPLHF
17 | . | TRBJ1-4 | TRBV9 | . | TGTGCCAGCAGCACTCGAACTCCAGGGGACCGGGATGAAAAACTGTTTTTT | CASSTRTPGDRDEKLFF
15 | . | TRBJ2-2 | TRBV11-2 | TRBD1 | TGTGCCAGCAGCCAGGTGCAGGGGGCGGCCGGGGAGCTGTTTTTT | CASSQVQGAAGELFF
11 | . | TRBJ2-5 | TRBV14 | . | TGTGCCAGCAAGGAGCCAGAGACCCAGTACTTC | CASKEPETQYF
17 | . | TRBJ2-1 | TRBV7-9 | . | TGTGCCAGCAGCCCGGCCTTACAGGGTTTTCCGTACAATGAGCAGTTCTTC | CASSPALQGFPYNEQFF
15 | . | TRBJ1-1 | TRBV19 | . | TGTGCCAGTAGTACCCCACCCGGGGGAGGCACTGAAGCTTTCTTT | CASSTPPGGGTEAFF
15 | . | TRBJ2-7 | TRBV6-5 | TRBD2 | TGTGCCAGCAGTTACGGGCTAGCGGGGGGGGACGAGCAGTACTTC | CASSYGLAGGDEQYF
16 | once | TRBJ1-4 | TRBV15 | TRBD1 | TGTGCCACCAGCAAGGACAGGTCCGGGTCGAATGAAAAACTGTTTTTT | CATSKDRSGSNEKLFF
15 | . | TRBJ2-1 | TRBV7-9 | TRBD2 | TGTGCCAGCAGCCAGATGTGGGGGGGTTACAATGAGCAGTTCTTC | CASSQMWGGYNEQFF
13 | once | TRBJ1-2 | TRBV18 | . | TGTGCCAGCTCACCACCGGCCGGGAATGGCTACACCTTC | CASSPPAGNGYTF
13 | . | TRBJ2-1 | TRBV28 | TRBD2 | TGTGCCAGCAGCCCGGGAGGTTTCAATGAGCAGTTCTTC | CASSPGGFNEQFF
10 | . | TRBJ1-1 | TRBV20-1 | . | TGCAGTGCTACCGGGGAGATATCTTTCTTT | CSATGEISFF
13 | . | TRBJ2-5 | TRBV14 | . | TGTGCCAGCAGCGGGGGGGGCCGAGAGACCCAGTACTTC | CASSGGGRETQYF